This T cell receptor (beta chain) derives from a study of T cells in Graves' hyperthyroidism and ophthalmopathy. In its sample, this clonotype was seen a few times. The V end lost 5 bases, the J end lost 7 bases, and 12 bases lay between the germline ends. This CDR3 is 14 amino acids long. Criteria for exclusion of patients were uncontrolled infection, other autoimmune disease, pregnancy or lactation. Cells are PBMCs isolated from more than 8.5 ml of fresh blood. The CDR3 regions of TCR beta were amplified from RNA transcripts. RT-PCR in the first round (using the HTBI primer set) targeted the TCR CDR3. TCRdb re-called the multiplex PCR reads through MiXCR, storing one row per CDR3 protein. The table includes approximately 520,000 distinct CDR3 sequences, 20% to 25% detected once.

This rearrangement joins TRBV12-3 or TRBV12-4 to TRBJ1-6; maybe TRBD1 (5 bases). This receptor was identified in a man between 18 and 29 years old with Graves' hyperthyroidism. Specimen: blood. In DNA form, the CDR3 reads TGTGCCAGCAGTCGAAGGGGAACGAATTCACCCCTCCACTTT. Residues: CASSRRGTNSPLHF.